A single sample is the source of the 32 T cell receptor beta chains below, sequenced in a study of T cell repertoires in cytomegalovirus infection. TCRdb re-called the reads through MiXCR, storing one row per CDR3 protein. The sample shows about 130,000 distinct CDR3 sequences, roughly 25% of them seen only once. No antigen is known for these receptors. Sequenced: PBMCs, sequenced either directly or after in vitro stimulation (not recorded which). These receptor sequences come from a human donor in good health (CMV status not recorded). Some clones in this sample may be carry-over from other donors' samples.

The table lists this clonotype with many counts. This chain links TRBV30 with TRBJ2-6, with 11 nucleotides matching TRBD2. The germline CDR1 and CDR2 sequences are GTSNPN and SVGIG (reference sequence). The CDR3 contains 16 residues. J gave up 2 bases and V 5 bases, and 5 bases lay outside the gene matches. The DNA for the CDR3 is TGTGCCTGGGCACTAGCGGGAGTCCCTGGGGCCAACGTCCTGACTTTC. This sequence encodes CAWALAGVPGANVLTF.

This clonotype occurred many times. The chain employs TRBV7-2 and TRBJ2-7, with 7 nucleotides matching TRBD1. J lost 5 bases, V lost 5 bases, and 6 bases had no gene match. This CDR3 has 13 amino acids. CDR1 SGHTA and CDR2 FQGNSA come from the germline V gene. The CDR3 DNA reads TGTGCCAGCAGCAACGTGGGACAGAACGAGCAGTACTTC. Translating gives CASSNVGQNEQYF.

Here the CDR3 DNA reads TGTGCCAGCAGCTTAAGCAGGGATTATCAGCCCCAGCATTTT. It translates to CASSLSRDYQPQHF. This sequence joins TRBV7-2 and TRBJ1-5; D perhaps matches TRBD1 (5 bases). V was clipped by 2 bases and J by 5 bases, with 10 bases between them. The CDR3 has 14 residues. Germline CDR1 reads SGHTA; CDR2 reads FQGNSA.

This clonotype was counted ten times or more. The chain employs TRBV7-2 and TRBJ2-5; D ambiguous. Between the trimmed V and J ends, which lost 2 bases and 5 bases, there was a span of 9 bases. From germline, CDR1 is SGHTA and CDR2 FQGNSA. The CDR3 sequence is 13 residues long. This chain's CDR3 is CASSLSSAETQYF. In DNA, the CDR3 is TGTGCCAGCAGCTTAAGCTCTGCTGAGACCCAGTACTTC.

The rearrangement joins TRBV15 to TRBJ1-6, with 7 positions matching TRBD1. The CDR3 has 18 amino acids. The germline V gene has CDR1 LNHNV and CDR2 YYDKDF (reference sequence). The ends lost 0 bases at V and 9 bases at J; junction bases unmatched: 14. CDR3 nucleotides: TGTGCCACCAGCAGAGAAACAGGGGAGACGATAATCGGTTCACCCCTCCACTTT. Translation: CATSRETGETIIGSPLHF.

This chain links TRBV6-1 with TRBJ2-2; unclear D gene. V was clipped by 6 bases and J by 1 base, with 12 bases between them. This CDR3 region has 15 residues. The V gene's germline CDR1 is MNHNS and CDR2 SASEGT. The CDR3 sequence is CASSYTSLNTGELFF. In DNA form, the CDR3 reads TGTGCCAGCAGCTATACCTCCCTGAACACCGGGGAGCTGTTTTTT.

This clonotype appeared many times. The rearrangement uses TRBV20-1 and TRBJ2-4; D gene uncertain. V lost 0 bases, J lost 4 bases, and 7 bases lay in between. This CDR3 contains 13 residues. CDR1 and CDR2 (germline): DFQATT, SNEGSKA (reference sequence). CDR3 region: CSARDSQKNIQYF. DNA of the CDR3: TGCAGTGCTAGAGATTCTCAGAAAAACATTCAGTACTTC.

This clonotype was counted at least ten times. The J gene is TRBJ2-7, the V gene TRBV7-2; D is perhaps TRBD2 (5 bases). Between the trimmed V and J ends, which lost 5 bases and 2 bases, there was a span of 10 bases. The germline CDR1 and CDR2 sequences are SGHTA and FQGNSA. The CDR3 runs to 13 residues. The CDR3 DNA reads as TGTGCCAGCAGCCCGGGAAGCGCCTACGAGCAGTACGTC. Amino acids: CASSPGSAYEQYV.

This clonotype appeared a few times. The V gene is TRBV20-1, the J gene TRBJ2-1, with 13 bases lining up with TRBD2. The CDR3 totals 15 residues. The ends lost 3 bases at V and 6 bases at J; junction bases unmatched: 5. The V gene's germline CDR1 is DFQATT and CDR2 SNEGSKA (reference sequence). CDR3 loop: CSASGRLAGGNEQFF. CDR3 nucleotides: TGCAGTGCTAGCGGGAGACTAGCGGGGGGCAATGAGCAGTTCTTC.

The gene calls are TRBV6-5 and TRBJ1-2; D gene uncertain. The CDR3 is 15 amino acids. V was cut by 2 bases and J by 6 bases, with 16 bases left in between. Germline assignment: CDR1 MNHEY and CDR2 SVGAGI. CDR3 DNA: TGTGCCAGCAGTTACCGTATCGGCCCGAGTGATGGCTACACCTTC. It specifies CASSYRIGPSDGYTF.

In this sample, this clonotype turned up a few times. The chain employs TRBV6-2 or TRBV6-3 and TRBJ2-3, with 7 bases fitting TRBD1. The CDR3 runs 13 residues. Per germline, CDR1 MNHEY and CDR2 SVGEGT. The J segment lost 1 base and the V segment lost 11 bases, leaving 6 bases of the junction unmatched. CDR3 bases: TGTGCCCTAGGGGGCTCCCGCACAGATACGCAGTATTTT. Translation gives CALGGSRTDTQYF.

This chain uses TRBV6-4 with TRBJ2-1; 12 bases align to TRBD2. This CDR3 has 16 residues. J gave up 7 bases and V 0 bases, and 4 bases lay outside the gene matches. Germline V gene lookup returns CDR1 MRHNA and CDR2 SNTAGT. The CDR3 protein is CASSDSLAGGWNEQFF. CDR3 bases: TGTGCCAGCAGTGACTCGCTAGCGGGAGGGTGGAATGAGCAGTTCTTC.

The V gene is TRBV6-5, the J gene TRBJ2-1; 9 bases are shared with TRBD2. Germline V gives CDR1 MNHEY, CDR2 SVGAGI. There are 13 residues in the CDR3. Unmatched junction bases numbered 8, after V lost 8 bases and J lost 9 bases. CDR3 in amino acids: CASDRAGGGEQFF. In DNA form, the CDR3 reads TGTGCCAGCGATCGAGCGGGAGGCGGTGAGCAGTTCTTC.

The table lists this clonotype with many counts. This chain uses TRBV11-2 with TRBJ1-5; TRBD1 is a possible D gene (6 bases). Per germline, CDR1 SGHAT and CDR2 FQNNGV. The CDR3 consists of 16 residues. V gave up 0 bases and J gave up 9 bases, with 18 bases separating them. The CDR3: CASSLDRVRGSGPQHF. Here the CDR3 DNA reads TGTGCCAGCAGCTTAGATCGGGTCAGGGGTTCAGGGCCCCAGCATTTT.

This chain connects TRBV5-4 to TRBJ2-7; TRBD1 aligns across 8 bases. V was pared by 4 bases and J by 1 base, with 10 bases of the junction left unmatched. Per germline, CDR1 SGHNT and CDR2 YYREEE (reference sequence). The CDR3 extends over 16 amino acids. In DNA form, the CDR3 reads TGTGCCAGCAGCCCCGCCGGACAGGGACTTTCCTACGAGCAGTACTTC. The encoded protein is CASSPAGQGLSYEQYF.

This clonotype has more than one count but fewer than ten. This chain uses TRBV20-1 with TRBJ1-5; weak D call: TRBD1 (6 bases). The germline V gene has CDR1 DFQATT and CDR2 SNEGSKA (reference sequence). V was pared by 1 base and J by 4 bases, with 14 bases between. This CDR3 has 15 amino acids. The CDR3 bases are TGCAGTGCTAGAGGTGGGGGGGGCGGTAATCAGCCCCAGCATTTT. It translates to CSARGGGGGNQPQHF.

This chain uses TRBV10-3 with TRBJ2-1, with 10 bases lining up with TRBD2. CDR3 length: 16 amino acids. CDR1 ENHRY and CDR2 SYGVKD come from the germline V gene. V lost 3 bases, J lost 0 bases, and 2 bases stayed unmatched. CDR3: CAISDASGSSYNEQFF. DNA of the CDR3: TGTGCCATCAGTGATGCTAGCGGGAGCTCCTACAATGAGCAGTTCTTC.

The chain links TRBV24-1 to TRBJ1-1, with D unresolved. Germline CDR1 is KGHDR and CDR2 is SFDVKD. CDR3 length: 13 amino acids. Trimming stripped 1 base from V and 5 bases from J, with 7 bases between. CDR3 sequence (DNA): TGTGCCACCAGTGATTTTGGGGAAACTGAAGCTTTCTTT. It codes for CATSDFGETEAFF.

This sequence joins TRBV29-1 and TRBJ1-3; no clear D. V shed 3 bases and J shed 5 bases, with 5 bases lying between them. The CDR3 loop spans 11 amino acids. CDR1 is SQVTM and CDR2 is ANQGSEA in the germline V gene. The CDR3 here is CSVEGRNTIYF. CDR3 bases: TGCAGCGTTGAGGGGAGAAACACCATATATTTT.

V usage is TRBV6-5 and J usage is TRBJ1-2; no reliable D call. Germline CDR1 and CDR2: MNHEY and SVGAGI. The CDR3 extends over 15 amino acids. V shed 5 bases and J shed 3 bases, with 16 bases lying between them. In nucleotides, the CDR3 is TGTGCCAGCAGTCCCCCGGGAGCGCAGGACTATGGCTACACCTTC. Protein sequence: CASSPPGAQDYGYTF.

CDR3 bases: TGTGCCAGCAGTTTGGGACAGGGGGATGGTTATGGCTACACCTTC. As protein: CASSLGQGDGYGYTF. V usage is TRBV12-3 or TRBV12-4 and J usage is TRBJ1-2; 11 bases agree with TRBD1. The CDR3 is made up of 15 amino acids. J was trimmed by 5 bases and V by 3 bases; bases with no gene match: 5.

This chain connects TRBV20-1 to TRBJ2-5; 8 nucleotides line up with TRBD2. Trimming cost V 0 bases and J 0 bases; bases outside gene matches: 9. Germline CDR1 reads DFQATT; CDR2 reads SNEGSKA (reference sequence). The CDR3 loop spans 17 amino acids. CDR3 sequence reads: CSARDSLAEPYQETQYF. The DNA of the CDR3 is TGCAGTGCTAGAGATTCACTAGCGGAACCGTACCAAGAGACCCAGTACTTC.

This clonotype was seen a handful of times. The CDR3 bases are TGTGCCAGCAGCTTAATTCAGGGTAACAATGAGCAGTTCTTC. Translating gives CASSLIQGNNEQFF. V usage is TRBV7-2 and J usage is TRBJ2-1; D is perhaps TRBD1 (5 bases). The V end was cut by 2 bases, the J end by 5 bases, with 10 bases between. Germline V gene sequence: CDR1 SGHTA, CDR2 FQGNSA. The CDR3 has 14 amino acids.

The sample holds many counts of this clonotype. The J gene is TRBJ1-6, the V gene TRBV12-3 or TRBV12-4; D ambiguous. CDR3 length: 12 amino acids. Between the trimmed V and J ends, which lost 5 bases and 15 bases, there was a span of 14 bases. The CDR3 region is CASSPLGNHLHF. Here the CDR3 DNA reads TGTGCCAGCAGTCCACTGGGGAACCACCTCCACTTT.

V and J are TRBV12-5 and TRBJ2-1, with D hard to call. CDR1 is LGHNT and CDR2 is FRNRAP in the germline V gene. The V and J ends lost 0 bases and 1 base respectively, with 7 bases between them. CDR3 size: 15 residues. The CDR3 sequence: CASGLVQGSYNEQFF. In nucleotides, the CDR3 is TGTGCTAGTGGTTTGGTACAAGGGTCCTACAATGAGCAGTTCTTC.

The chain carries TRBV18 and TRBJ2-5, with D possibly called TRBD1 or TRBD2 (5 bases each). Germline values: CDR1 KGHSH, CDR2 LQKENI. The CDR3 has 17 amino acids. Trimming removed 3 bases from V and 4 bases from J, with 21 bases in between. Here the CDR3 reads CASSPLGSGPRVETQYF. Written as DNA, the CDR3 is TGTGCCAGCTCACCCCTCGGGTCGGGACCACGGGTAGAGACCCAGTACTTC.

This clonotype occurred many times. The CDR3 nucleotides read TGTGCCAGCAGCCCTGCAAGGAATCAGCCCCAGCATTTT. It encodes CASSPARNQPQHF. The gene calls are TRBV7-6 and TRBJ1-5; D remains unclear. The V and J ends lost 5 bases and 4 bases respectively, with 9 bases between them. CDR3 size: 13 residues. Germline V gene lookup returns CDR1 SGHVS and CDR2 FNYEAQ.

Many counts were recorded for this clonotype. The chain is built from TRBV7-8 and TRBJ1-1, with D uncertain. V gave up 3 bases and J gave up 0 bases, with 11 bases separating them. CDR3 length: 15 residues. CDR1 SGHVS and CDR2 FQNEAQ come from the germline V gene. CDR3 protein: CASSLTRSLNTEAFF. CDR3 coding DNA: TGTGCCAGCAGCTTGACCCGGTCCCTGAACACTGAAGCTTTCTTT.

At least ten counts were recorded for this clonotype. This chain uses TRBV28 with TRBJ2-1; 9 bases match TRBD2. V dropped 4 bases and J dropped 7; count of bases not matched to a gene: 26. The CDR3 is 21 residues long. The germline V gene has CDR1 MDHEN and CDR2 SYDVKM. The CDR3 loop is CASSSPFIVAGDGGNGNEQFF. CDR3 bases: TGTGCCAGCAGTTCCCCCTTTATAGTAGCGGGAGACGGAGGTAATGGTAATGAGCAGTTCTTC. Looking up the rest from reference TRBV28 and TRBJ2-1 gives the full variable domain: DVKVTQSSRYLVKRTGEKVFLECVQDMDHENMFWYRQDPGLGLRLIYFSYDVKMKEKGDIPEGYSVSREKKERFSLILESASTNQTSMYLCASSSPFIVAGDGGNGNEQFFGPGTRLTVL.

This clonotype was observed a few times. The V gene is TRBV4-2, the J gene TRBJ1-1; D not resolved. Trimming took off 0 bases at V and 4 bases at J, with 9 bases between the two ends. Germline V gene sequence: CDR1 LGHNA, CDR2 YNFKEQ. The CDR3 has 14 amino acids. DNA for the CDR3: TGTGCCAGCAGCCAAGATTGGGTCCTCACTGAAGCTTTCTTT. Residues: CASSQDWVLTEAFF.

The sample holds a few counts of this clonotype. The V and J genes are TRBV12-5 and TRBJ1-5, with D unclear. The germline V and J ends were trimmed by 10 bases and 4 bases, with 20 bases remaining between them. Germline CDR1 is LGHNT and CDR2 is FRNRAP. The CDR3 extends over 15 amino acids. The CDR3 nucleotides read TGTGCTACCCCGGGGAGGGCAAGCCCTAATCAGCCCCAGCATTTT. Encoded protein: CATPGRASPNQPQHF.

The chain uses TRBV12-3 or TRBV12-4 and TRBJ2-3, with D possibly matching TRBD1 (5 bases). This CDR3 has 14 residues. The V end lost 4 bases, the J end lost 5 bases, and 13 bases lay between the germline ends. In DNA form, the CDR3 reads TGTGCCAGCAGTTCTAGGGGCTTTGGAGATACGCAGTATTTT. Its protein is CASSSRGFGDTQYF.